A single TCR beta chain is shown here with its context. Its specificity is unknown. Repertoires were generated with immunoSEQ multiplex PCR, while TCRdb's copy carries only in-frame clones and drops some. This table has roughly 4,600 clones, 95% to 96% appearing once. This entry comes from a study of tumor-infiltrating lymphocytes in localized non-small cell lung cancer. Overall study findings and caveats: Higher tumor T cell infiltration than in uninvolved lung was supported by TCRbeta sequencing. Not all patients were TCR sequenced, owing to tissue quantity.

Germline assignment: CDR1 SQVTM and CDR2 ANQGSEA. With 7 bases removed from V and 3 bases from J, the gap between germline ends came to 14 bases. The CDR3 loop spans 13 amino acids. The chain is built from TRBV29-1 and TRBJ2-3; either TRBD1 or TRBD2 may fit D (5 bases each). This TCR came from a human donor with non-small cell lung cancer. The specimen was uninvolved lung tissue not adjacent to the tumor. Written as DNA, the CDR3 is TGCAGCGCTGAGGGCAGGGAGACAGATACGCAGTATTTT. It yields the protein CSAEGRETDTQYF.